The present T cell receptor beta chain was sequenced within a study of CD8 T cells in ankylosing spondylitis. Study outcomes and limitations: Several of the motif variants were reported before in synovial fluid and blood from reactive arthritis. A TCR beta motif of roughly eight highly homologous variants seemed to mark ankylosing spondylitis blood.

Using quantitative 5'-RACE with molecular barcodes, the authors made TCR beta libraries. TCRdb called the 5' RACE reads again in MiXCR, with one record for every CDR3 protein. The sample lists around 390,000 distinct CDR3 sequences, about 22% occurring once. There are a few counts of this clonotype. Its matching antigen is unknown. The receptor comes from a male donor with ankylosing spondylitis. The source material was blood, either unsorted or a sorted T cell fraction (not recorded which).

CDR3 coding DNA: TGTGCCAGCAGGACTAGCGGGAGTCAAGGTGAGCAGTTCTTC. Translated, it gives CASRTSGSQGEQFF. This chain connects TRBV12-3 or TRBV12-4 to TRBJ2-1, with 12 bases identical to TRBD2. The CDR3 extends over 14 amino acids. Germline trimming cut 6 bases from V and 9 bases from J; bases unmatched to any gene: 6.